These T cell receptor beta chains were read from a single sample in a study of response to subunit inactivated influenza vaccine. TCRdb fed the RT-PCR reads into MiXCR, producing one record per CDR3 protein. Among about 300,000 distinct CDR3 sequences listed, about 20% were seen once. The sample here was PBMCs from blood, taken about 20 months after vaccination. The origin of the receptors is a man between 45 and 75 years old who received an inactivated influenza vaccine. The CDR3 runs from the conserved cysteine through the conserved F or W. The order of the fields is J gene, D gene, V gene, clone size, CDR3 DNA, CDR3 protein. D genes are given only for firm matches. A clone size is listed for some rows: how often the clone was seen (once, few, many), or a class if it is expanded.

TRBJ1-5	TRBD1	TRBV12-3/TRBV12-4	-	TGTGCCAGCAGTCTTGAGGGACAGGGTAGTCAGCCCCAGCATTTT	CASSLEGQGSQPQHF
TRBJ1-2	-	TRBV20-1	-	TGCAGTGCTAGACTAAAACCGGGGCTTGGCTACACCTTC	CSARLKPGLGYTF
TRBJ1-5	-	TRBV29-1	many	TGCAGCGTTGACGACGGTAATCAGCCCCAGCATTTT	CSVDDGNQPQHF
TRBJ2-2	TRBD1	TRBV6-5	few	TGTGCCAGCAGTTACCCCACAGGGGCGGGCACCGGGGAGCTGTTTTTT	CASSYPTGAGTGELFF
TRBJ1-3	-	TRBV2	few	TGTGCCAGCAGTGAAGGGACGGCCATCTCTGGAAACACCATATATTTT	CASSEGTAISGNTIYF
TRBJ2-7	TRBD1	TRBV5-4	-	TGTGCCAGCAGCACAACAGACAGGGCCCACGAGCAGTACTTC	CASSTTDRAHEQYF
TRBJ2-7	TRBD1	TRBV3-1	-	TGTGCCAGCAGCCAAAGGACAGGCCCAAACTACGAGCAGTACTTC	CASSQRTGPNYEQYF
TRBJ2-3	TRBD2	TRBV7-2	few	TGTGCCAGCAGCTTATCACTAGCGGGCCGTCATACGCAGTATTTT	CASSLSLAGRHTQYF
TRBJ1-1	-	TRBV30	-	TGTGCCTGGAGTGTACACGGAAGGGCACGGAACACTGAAGCTTTCTTT	CAWSVHGRARNTEAFF
TRBJ2-3	-	TRBV19	-	TGTGCCAGTAGTATTGGCGGCAGCTACACAGATACGCAGTATTTT	CASSIGGSYTDTQYF
TRBJ1-6	-	TRBV5-6	few	TGTGCCAGCAGCTTAGGGATCTATAATTCACCCCTCCACTTT	CASSLGIYNSPLHF
TRBJ2-1	-	TRBV9	-	TGTGCCAGCAGCGTAGTCCAGGGGAATGAGCAGTTCTTC	CASSVVQGNEQFF
TRBJ1-5	TRBD1	TRBV4-2	-	TGTGCCAGCAGCCGAGGGGACAGGATTAGCAATCAGCCCCAGCATTTT	CASSRGDRISNQPQHF
TRBJ2-1	TRBD2	TRBV10-3	-	TGTGCCATCAGTGAGTCGGGGGGACTAGTAGCGTTCTTC	CAISESGGLVAFF
TRBJ2-1	-	TRBV11-2	many	TGTGCCAGCAGCCCGGGTAGCTCCTACAATGAGCAGTTCTTC	CASSPGSSYNEQFF
TRBJ2-7	-	TRBV6-2/TRBV6-3	-	TGTGCCAGCAAGACAACAGGTCTGGGTTCCTACGAGCAGTACTTC	CASKTTGLGSYEQYF
TRBJ2-7	TRBD2	TRBV6-2/TRBV6-3	-	TGTGCCAGCAGCCGGGGACTATACGAGCAGTACTTC	CASSRGLYEQYF
TRBJ2-6	-	TRBV12-3/TRBV12-4	-	TGTGCCAGCAGATGGTCGCTGGCTGGGGCCAACGTCCTGACTTTC	CASRWSLAGANVLTF
TRBJ2-1	-	TRBV7-9	-	TGTGCCAGCAGCATTAGCGGCCTAAATGAGCAGTTCTTC	CASSISGLNEQFF
TRBJ1-1	-	TRBV4-3	many	TGCGCCAGCAGCCAAGATCCGCGTCAGCTGAACACTGAAGCTTTCTTT	CASSQDPRQLNTEAFF
TRBJ1-4	-	TRBV29-1	few	TGCAGCGCCGGGGGGGTAGCTAATGAAAAACTGTTTTTT	CSAGGVANEKLFF
TRBJ2-3	TRBD2	TRBV9	-	TGTGCCAGCAGCCCGGGGACTAGCGGGGGGCGCACAGATACGCAGTATTTT	CASSPGTSGGRTDTQYF
TRBJ1-3	TRBD1	TRBV10-3	-	TGTGCCATCAGTGAGTACGGGACAGGGAACACCCTCGCCTGGCCCTCTGGAAACACCATATATTTT	CAISEYGTGNTLAWPSGNTIYF
TRBJ1-2	-	TRBV5-1	few	TGCGCCAGCAGCTTACACCAGGGAGCGGATGGCTACACCTTC	CASSLHQGADGYTF
TRBJ2-1	TRBD1	TRBV2	-	TGTGCCAGCAGTGATGGACAGGGGAACATCTATGAGCAGTTCTTC	CASSDGQGNIYEQFF
TRBJ1-2	-	TRBV5-4	-	TGTGCCAGCAGCTCACCGGGACGCGAGGGCTACACCTTC	CASSSPGREGYTF
TRBJ2-7	-	TRBV18	few	TGTGCCAGCTCACCACCTCATCCGGCTAGCGAGCAGTACTTC	CASSPPHPASEQYF
TRBJ1-2	TRBD1	TRBV6-1	few	TGTGCCAGCAGATCGGCAGGGGGTTATGGCTACACCTTC	CASRSAGGYGYTF
TRBJ1-6	TRBD1	TRBV6-5	few	TGTGCCAGCAGTTACGATAAAGGGGGCGCCTATAATTCACCCCTCCACTTT	CASSYDKGGAYNSPLHF
TRBJ1-1	-	TRBV5-1	many	TGCGCCAGCAGCTCGACCCCCGGGGGGACTGAAGCTTTCTTT	CASSSTPGGTEAFF
TRBJ2-1	-	TRBV5-1	few	TGCGCCAGCAGCTACCAGGGGGGCAATGAGCAGTTCTTC	CASSYQGGNEQFF
TRBJ1-4	-	TRBV5-1	few	TGCGCCAGCAGCTTGGCTTTCATGGGGGAAAAACTGTTTTTT	CASSLAFMGEKLFF
TRBJ2-1	TRBD2	TRBV12-3/TRBV12-4	few	TGTGCCAGCAGACGAACTAGCGGGGTCGGTGAGCAGTTCTTC	CASRRTSGVGEQFF
TRBJ2-4	-	TRBV12-3/TRBV12-4	-	TGTGCCAGCAGCGTAGGCGAAAACATTCAGTACTTC	CASSVGENIQYF
TRBJ2-1	TRBD2	TRBV5-1	many	TGCGCCAGCAGTAGCGGGGGGCCTATTCTTGACTCCTACAATGAGCAGTTCTTC	CASSSGGPILDSYNEQFF
TRBJ1-6	-	TRBV7-9	-	TGTGCCAGCAGCCCGGGTCCATCCGGTTCCCTCCACTTT	CASSPGPSGSLHF
TRBJ1-3	-	TRBV3-1	few	TGTGCCAGCAGAGACAGCTACTCTGGAAACACCATATATTTT	CASRDSYSGNTIYF
TRBJ1-2	TRBD1	TRBV6-1	few	TGTGCCAGCAGCTCCATCAAGGGGGCCTTCGGCTACACCTTC	CASSSIKGAFGYTF
TRBJ1-2	-	TRBV5-1	few	TGCGCCAGCAACGACTGGAATGGCTACACCTTC	CASNDWNGYTF
TRBJ2-1	-	TRBV11-2	few	TGTGCCAGCAGCTTGTCATTTTACAATGAGCAGTTCTTC	CASSLSFYNEQFF
TRBJ1-2	TRBD1	TRBV19	-	TGTGCCAGTAACCGCGGGACAGCCTACTATGGCTACACCTTC	CASNRGTAYYGYTF
TRBJ1-2	-	TRBV5-6	-	TGTGCCAGCAGCTCGACCGGGTCCGCCGGGGGCTACACCTTC	CASSSTGSAGGYTF
TRBJ2-1	-	TRBV7-3	-	TGTGCCAGCAGCAAAAACGGGGAGGTCCACAATGAGCAGTTCTTC	CASSKNGEVHNEQFF
TRBJ2-4	TRBD1	TRBV12-3/TRBV12-4	-	TGTGCCAGCAGTTCCATCCGGGACAGAACTTTAGCCAAAAACATTCAGTACTTC	CASSSIRDRTLAKNIQYF
TRBJ1-5	-	TRBV29-1	few	TGCAGCGTTGGACATACGAATAGCAATCAGCCCCAGCATTTT	CSVGHTNSNQPQHF
TRBJ2-1	TRBD2	TRBV20-1	-	TGCAGTGCTAACCCCGGACTAGCGGTCACCTACAATGAGCAGTTCTTC	CSANPGLAVTYNEQFF
TRBJ2-7	-	TRBV5-1	-	TGCGCCAGCAGACTAGGGAGCGAGCACGAGCAGTACTTC	CASRLGSEHEQYF
TRBJ2-1	-	TRBV7-2	-	TGTGCCAGCAGCTTCGGCAGGGGATTATACAATGAGCAGTTCTTC	CASSFGRGLYNEQFF
TRBJ2-2	-	TRBV10-3	once	TGTGCCATCAGTGAAAGACAGATCCCGAACACCGGGGAGCTGTTTTTT	CAISERQIPNTGELFF
TRBJ1-1	-	TRBV4-2	few	TGTGCCAGCGCCTTCGGGGGAGGGCGGGATACTGAAGCTTTCTTT	CASAFGGGRDTEAFF
TRBJ2-1	TRBD2	TRBV9	-	TGTGCCAGCAGCTTCAGCGGGATGATCTACAATGAGCAGTTCTTC	CASSFSGMIYNEQFF
TRBJ2-3	-	TRBV6-2/TRBV6-3	few	TGTGCCAGCAGTTACTCCGGGAGTTCTAGCACAGATACGCAGTATTTT	CASSYSGSSSTDTQYF
TRBJ1-1	-	TRBV5-1	-	TGCGCCAGCAGCTTGTGGCCAGGTGAAGCTTTCTTT	CASSLWPGEAFF
TRBJ1-2	TRBD1	TRBV7-9	-	TGTGCCAGCAGCTCCACCCCGACAGGGCCAAACTATGGCTACACCTTC	CASSSTPTGPNYGYTF
TRBJ2-1	TRBD1	TRBV6-1	few	TGTGCCAGCAGCCCGGGACAGACCAATGAGCAGTTCTTC	CASSPGQTNEQFF
TRBJ2-1	TRBD2	TRBV6-5	few	TGTGCCAGCAGTTACTCCGGGACTAGCATCTATGAGCAGTTCTTC	CASSYSGTSIYEQFF
TRBJ1-1	-	TRBV20-1	-	TGCAGTGCTAGAGATCGGGGAAAGGGGAACACTGAAGCTTTCTTT	CSARDRGKGNTEAFF
TRBJ2-2	TRBD2	TRBV15	-	TGTGCCACCAGCCCGCGGACTAGAGTGAACACCGGGGAGCTGTTTTTT	CATSPRTRVNTGELFF